This T cell receptor (beta chain) originates from a study of T cell responses to AZD1222 COVID-19 vaccine. The CDR3 extends over 14 amino acids. Germline assignment: CDR1 SGDLS and CDR2 YYNGEE. Losses at the gene ends were 8 bases for V and 4 bases for J; bases not matched to a gene: 4. Sequencing used immunoSEQ multiplex PCR; TCRdb keeps in-frame clones, though not all of them. The sample lists roughly 110,000 clones, approximately 88% occurring once. This chain links TRBV9 with TRBJ2-1; 12 bases line up with TRBD1. This specimen consisted of peripheral blood, obtained 28 days after the second AZD1222 dose. The origin of this receptor is an adult who received the AZD1222 COVID-19 vaccine. CDR3 coding DNA: TGTGCCAGTGGGACAGGGGGCATGTACAATGAGCAGTTCTTC. It encodes CASGTGGMYNEQFF.